Listed below are T cell receptor beta chains from one sample, sequenced in a study of a mutant IDH1 vaccine in newly diagnosed glioma. Profiling relied on immunoSEQ multiplex PCR, and the TCRdb table lists in-frame clones only, not all of them. The repertoire holds approximately 41,000 clones, with roughly 80% as singletons. These TCRs are of unknown antigen specificity. Sample: PBMCs, taken from a glioma patient whose treatment included an IDH1 peptide vaccine. These receptors were taken from a man aged 40-55 years with glioma. Both conserved end residues are part of each CDR3. A D gene is named only where the DNA matches it firmly. Clone sizes are given selectively: once, few, many, or a class where the clone is expanded.

D,V,size,J,CDR3,DNA
TRBD2,TRBV4-1,-,TRBJ2-2,CASSQGLAGAGELFF,TGCGCCAGCAGCCAAGGACTAGCGGGCGCCGGGGAGCTGTTTTTT
-,TRBV4-1,once,TRBJ1-3,CASSQGHHPSGNTIYF,TGCGCCAGCAGCCAGGGGCACCATCCCTCTGGAAACACCATATATTTT
-,TRBV5-4,-,TRBJ2-7,CASSLGEAYEQYF,TGTGCCAGCAGCTTGGGGGAGGCCTACGAGCAGTACTTC
-,TRBV2,-,TRBJ1-2,CASSVRGYQGGYTF,TGTGCCAGCAGTGTTAGGGGTTATCAAGGTGGCTACACCTTC
TRBD2,TRBV4-2,-,TRBJ2-5,CASSQPPGSGGAGRETQYF,TGTGCCAGCAGCCAACCTCCGGGTAGCGGGGGGGCCGGGAGAGAGACCCAGTACTTC
-,TRBV7-9,few,TRBJ1-1,CASSLTQGSTEAFF,TGTGCCAGCAGCTTAACGCAGGGCTCCACTGAAGCTTTCTTT
-,TRBV9,-,TRBJ2-2,CASSVGVSGVSSTGELFF,TGTGCCAGCAGCGTAGGAGTTAGTGGAGTCTCGAGCACCGGGGAGCTGTTTTTT
-,TRBV11-3,-,TRBJ2-2,CASTHPGYAYTGELFF,TGTGCCAGCACCCACCCAGGGTATGCGTACACCGGGGAGCTGTTTTTT
TRBD1,TRBV28,-,TRBJ1-5,CASSSGTGVQPQHF,TGTGCCAGCAGTTCCGGGACAGGGGTTCAGCCCCAGCATTTT
-,TRBV7-9,-,TRBJ2-7,CASSPLGPSYEQYF,TGTGCCAGCAGCCCCTTGGGCCCCTCCTACGAGCAGTACTTC
TRBD2,TRBV27,-,TRBJ2-3,CASRVGSGSRTDTQYF,TGTGCCAGCAGGGTAGGTAGCGGGAGCCGCACAGATACGCAGTATTTT
-,TRBV5-6,-,TRBJ2-7,CASSLGHFYEQYF,TGTGCCAGCAGCTTGGGGCATTTCTACGAGCAGTACTTC
-,TRBV6-1,-,TRBJ2-7,CASSERGRGGSLGQYF,TGTGCCAGCAGTGAACGGGGGCGGGGCGGCTCGTTGGGGCAGTACTTC
-,TRBV5-4,-,TRBJ2-7,CASSLRSSYEQYF,TGTGCCAGCAGCTTACGTAGTTCCTACGAGCAGTACTTC
-,TRBV5-1,-,TRBJ1-5,CASSLRPGQDNQPQHF,TGCGCCAGCAGCCTCAGGCCGGGGCAAGACAATCAGCCCCAGCATTTT
-,TRBV11-2,-,TRBJ1-2,CASSSPRGYTF,TGTGCCAGCAGTTCCCCTCGTGGCTACACCTTC
TRBD2,TRBV4-2,once,TRBJ2-1,CASSQDARTSANEQFF,TGTGCCAGCAGCCAAGATGCAAGGACTAGCGCCAATGAGCAGTTCTTC
TRBD2,TRBV4-2,-,TRBJ2-7,CASSSDPTSSHEQYF,TGTGCCAGCAGCTCCGATCCGACTAGCAGCCACGAGCAGTACTTC
-,TRBV7-9,-,TRBJ2-4,CASSLGETGPQYF,TGTGCCAGCAGCTTAGGGGAGACAGGACCCCAGTACTTC
TRBD1,TRBV5-1,once,TRBJ1-6,CASSLQGAPAGSPLHF,TGCGCCAGCAGCCTACAGGGGGCTCCGGCTGGTTCACCCCTCCACTTT
-,TRBV18,-,TRBJ2-7,CASSAGSSYEQYF,TGTGCCAGCTCAGCGGGGAGCTCCTACGAGCAGTACTTC
TRBD2,TRBV4-3,-,TRBJ2-2,CASSNSGTSGLSWSGELFF,TGCGCCAGCAGCAATTCCGGGACTAGCGGGTTATCTTGGTCCGGGGAGCTGTTTTTT
-,TRBV28,few,TRBJ1-1,CASSLQGTEAFF,TGTGCCAGCAGTTTACAAGGGACTGAAGCTTTCTTT
TRBD2,TRBV25-1,-,TRBJ2-5,CASSARLAGGETQYF,TGTGCCAGCAGTGCCAGGCTAGCGGGAGGAGAGACCCAGTACTTC
TRBD1,TRBV19,-,TRBJ2-2,CASSIQGANTGELFF,TGTGCCAGTAGTATCCAGGGGGCGAACACCGGGGAGCTGTTTTTT
-,TRBV4-3,-,TRBJ2-1,CASSQDFVRVSYNEQFF,TGCGCCAGCAGCCAAGATTTTGTTAGGGTCTCCTACAATGAGCAGTTCTTC
TRBD1,TRBV27,-,TRBJ1-3,CASSTTGAENTIYF,TGTGCCAGCAGTACGACAGGGGCCGAAAACACCATATATTTT
-,TRBV5-6,-,TRBJ1-2,CASSLGGERGYTF,TGTGCCAGCAGCTTGGGAGGGGAACGTGGCTACACCTTC
-,TRBV4-3,few,TRBJ2-5,CASSQGGPGGEETQYF,TGCGCCAGCAGCCAAGGGGGCCCGGGGGGCGAAGAGACCCAGTACTTC
-,TRBV19,-,TRBJ1-6,CASNVFNSPLHF,TGTGCCAGTAACGTGTTTAATTCACCCCTCCACTTT
TRBD2,TRBV14,-,TRBJ2-1,CASKTSGGNNEQFF,TGTGCCAGCAAGACTAGCGGGGGGAACAATGAGCAGTTCTTC
-,TRBV30,-,TRBJ1-5,CAWSANMGNQPQHF,TGTGCCTGGAGTGCGAACATGGGGAATCAGCCCCAGCATTTT
-,TRBV27,-,TRBJ1-1,CASKQDFGLDTEAFF,TGTGCCAGCAAACAGGATTTTGGGTTGGACACTGAAGCTTTCTTT
-,TRBV5-1,few,TRBJ2-1,CASSLGLPSYNEQFF,TGCGCCAGCAGCTTGGGTCTACCCTCCTACAATGAGCAGTTCTTC
TRBD2,TRBV13,-,TRBJ2-7,CASSLGRGAYEQYF,TGTGCCAGCAGCTTAGGGCGGGGGGCCTACGAGCAGTACTTC
-,TRBV27,-,TRBJ2-7,CASSLSTGRISYEQYF,TGTGCCAGCAGTTTATCGACCGGACGGATCTCCTACGAGCAGTACTTC
-,TRBV20-1,-,TRBJ2-7,CSARSAAVQYF,TGCAGTGCTAGGTCGGCGGCGGTACAGTACTTC
TRBD1,TRBV6-5,-,TRBJ2-7,CASSYEGAYTYEQYF,TGTGCCAGCAGTTATGAGGGGGCGTATACCTACGAGCAGTACTTC
-,TRBV6-1,once,TRBJ2-7,CASSERIYEQYF,TGTGCCAGCAGTGAACGGATCTACGAGCAGTACTTC
-,TRBV29-1,-,TRBJ2-7,CSVAGVLTSSYEQYF,TGCAGCGTTGCGGGTGTTCTCACGAGCTCCTACGAGCAGTACTTC
-,TRBV6-5,-,TRBJ1-2,CASKPGLNYGYTF,TGTGCCAGCAAACCGGGATTAAACTATGGCTACACCTTC
TRBD1,TRBV4-3,-,TRBJ2-5,CASSQAWDRGRETQYF,TGCGCCAGCAGCCAAGCCTGGGACAGGGGGCGAGAGACCCAGTACTTC
TRBD1,TRBV5-4,once,TRBJ2-7,CASSSGTGEYEQYF,TGTGCCAGCAGCTCCGGGACAGGGGAATACGAGCAGTACTTC
-,TRBV30,once,TRBJ1-5,CAWSGGVGNQPQHF,TGTGCCTGGAGTGGAGGGGTCGGCAATCAGCCCCAGCATTTT
TRBD1,TRBV11-3,-,TRBJ2-7,CASSASTGKGGEQYF,TGTGCCAGCAGCGCCTCGACAGGGAAGGGTGGCGAGCAGTACTTC
TRBD2,TRBV6-1,-,TRBJ2-5,CASSPGVGGETQYF,TGTGCCAGCTCCCCCGGGGTGGGGGGGGAGACCCAGTACTTC
TRBD1,TRBV16,-,TRBJ1-4,CASSPLDRGTNEKLFF,TGTGCCAGCAGCCCCCTGGACAGGGGCACTAATGAAAAACTGTTTTTT
TRBD1,TRBV6-1,-,TRBJ2-1,CASSGTGGVDEQFF,TGTGCCAGCAGCGGGACAGGGGGAGTGGATGAGCAGTTCTTC